This entry lists 20 T cell receptor beta chains sequenced from one sample in a study of blood T cell repertoires in COVID-19. Repertoires were generated with immunoSEQ multiplex PCR, while TCRdb's copy carries only in-frame clones and drops some. The top ten hold around 13% of the sample, which has some 150,000 clones, 75% to 85% seen once. The sequenced sample was peripheral blood. These receptors were taken from a man between 60 and 70 years old with active or convalescent COVID-19.

The chain uses TRBV4-1 and TRBJ1-2; D call uncertain. This CDR3 has 13 amino acids. Germline loops: CDR1 MGHRA, CDR2 YSYEKL. V was clipped by 0 bases and J by 4 bases, with 6 bases between them. For the CDR3, the DNA is TGCGCCAGCAGCCAAGATGAGGGCTATGGCTACACCTTC. It is translated as CASSQDEGYGYTF.

This chain connects TRBV5-4 to TRBJ1-1; D unresolved. Germline assignment: CDR1 SGHNT and CDR2 YYREEE (reference sequence). The V gene lost 3 bases and the J gene lost 3 bases, with 6 bases spanning the gap. The CDR3 length is 12 residues. The CDR3 here is CASSSQYTEAFF. The CDR3 DNA sequence: TGTGCCAGCAGCTCCCAGTACACTGAAGCTTTCTTT.

This clone occurred a few times. The chain uses TRBV6-5 and TRBJ1-2; TRBD1 aligns across 7 bases. CDR1 and CDR2 (germline): MNHEY, SVGAGI. Losses at the gene ends were 4 bases for V and 10 bases for J; bases not matched to a gene: 18. The CDR3 runs 16 residues. The CDR3 spells CASSSRQGTIFSIYTF. CDR3 coding DNA: TGTGCCAGCAGTTCGCGACAGGGAACAATCTTTTCCATCTACACCTTC.

There are a few counts of this clone. The CDR3 DNA sequence: TGTGCCAGCAGCCACGGCGGGAGGCTTCGACACGAGCAGTACTTC. This encodes CASSHGGRLRHEQYF. This sequence joins TRBV3-1 (or the pseudogene TRBV3-2) and TRBJ2-7; 8 bases align to TRBD2. There are 15 residues in the CDR3. Germline CDR1 and CDR2: LGHDT and YNNKEL (reference sequence). V shed 3 bases, J shed 5 bases, and the junction held 9 bases outside the gene matches.

V gene TRBV28 combines with J gene TRBJ1-3, with TRBD1 matching over 7 bases. The CDR3 contains 16 residues. CDR1 and CDR2 (germline): MDHEN, SYDVKM. Trimming removed 5 bases from V and 4 bases from J; junction bases left unmatched: 11. The CDR3 coding sequence is TGTGCCAGCAGTCCGGGGACAGTATTGGCCGGAAACACCATATATTTT. This translates into CASSPGTVLAGNTIYF.

The chain uses TRBV7-2 and TRBJ2-3; 7 positions match TRBD2. The V segment lost 9 bases and the J segment 5 bases; nucleotides outside the gene matches: 14. The germline CDR1 and CDR2 sequences are SGHTA and FQGNSA. The CDR3 runs 15 residues. The DNA of the CDR3 is TGTGCCAGGGATTTCGATGGCCGGGAGGTAGATACGCAGTATTTT. Translating it yields CARDFDGREVDTQYF.

The chain recombines TRBV6-5 with TRBJ2-5; D is uncertain. The CDR3 has 14 amino acids. The V gene's germline CDR1 is MNHEY and CDR2 SVGAGI. V lost 0 bases, J lost 0 bases, and 5 bases lay in between. CDR3: CASSYSADQETQYF. CDR3 DNA sequence: TGTGCCAGCAGTTACTCGGCGGACCAAGAGACCCAGTACTTC.

The V call is TRBV7-2, the J call TRBJ2-1; no clear D gene. V was pared by 2 bases and J by 8 bases, with 13 bases between. This CDR3 contains 14 residues. CDR1 is SGHTA and CDR2 is FQGNSA in the germline V gene. Here the CDR3 DNA reads TGTGCCAGCAGCTTATGGAGACTCCCATATGAGCAGTTCTTC. Amino acid sequence: CASSLWRLPYEQFF.

This chain joins TRBV29-1 and TRBJ2-7; TRBD2 is a possible D gene (5 bases). Trimming removed 4 bases from V and 3 bases from J, with 19 bases in between. This CDR3 has 15 amino acids. CDR1 is SQVTM, CDR2 ANQGSEA, per germline. CDR3 DNA sequence: TGCAGCGTTGTTCCCGCGGGCCCTTCCCTCTACGAGCAGTACTTC. It is translated as CSVVPAGPSLYEQYF.

This chain uses TRBV14 with TRBJ2-1, with 12 bases that match TRBD2. The CDR3 sequence is 15 residues long. Trimming removed 4 bases from V and 6 bases from J; junction bases left unmatched: 4. Germline V CDR1 and CDR2: SGHDN, FVKESK. CDR3 nucleotide sequence: TGTGCCAGCAGCCCCAGACTAGCGGGAGCCAATGAGCAGTTCTTC. Its translation: CASSPRLAGANEQFF.

V is TRBV4-3 and J is TRBJ2-3, with 9 positions matching TRBD2. The CDR3 runs 18 residues. J lost 5 bases, V lost 2 bases, and 14 bases had no gene match. Germline CDR1 reads LGHNA; CDR2 reads YSLEER. The CDR3 loop is CASSQRGRRGAGGDTQYF. The CDR3 coding sequence is TGCGCCAGCAGCCAAAGGGGCCGTAGGGGAGCGGGGGGAGATACGCAGTATTTT.

The rearrangement uses TRBV7-3 and TRBJ2-2; no reliable D call. The ends were cut back, 5 bases at V and 8 bases at J, with 9 bases in the middle. Per germline, CDR1 SGHTA and CDR2 FQGTGA. This CDR3 is 12 amino acids long. The CDR3 coding sequence is TGTGCCAGCAGCCTAGAGTTGGGGGAGCTGTTTTTT. This encodes CASSLELGELFF.

The rearrangement joins TRBV28 to TRBJ1-2; D may be TRBD1 (5 bases). CDR1 MDHEN and CDR2 SYDVKM come from the germline V gene. This CDR3 region has 12 residues. Trimming pared 3 bases from V and 5 bases from J, leaving 7 bases between. The CDR3 coding sequence is TGTGCCAGCAGTTTCCGACAGTATGGCTACACCTTC. Protein sequence: CASSFRQYGYTF.

V usage is TRBV1 and J usage is TRBJ2-5; TRBD2 is the table's D call, not checked against the DNA. TRBV1 is marked as a pseudogene. The CDR3 contains 17 residues. The CDR3 DNA is TGCACCAGCAGCCAAGAGACCCTAGCGGGGGACGGAGAGACCCAGTACTTC. Translating it yields CTSSQETLAGDGETQYF.

Comments on this clone: The sample holds other DNA sequences that translate to the same CDR3. This chain connects TRBV7-2 to TRBJ1-2; TRBD1 aligns across 7 bases. Germline values: CDR1 SGHTA, CDR2 FQGNSA. V gave up 5 bases and J gave up 6 bases; unmatched junction bases: 6. The CDR3 has 13 amino acids. CDR3 sequence (DNA): TGTGCCAGCAGCAGCCCGACAGGGCATGGCTACACCTTC. Translation: CASSSPTGHGYTF.

The chain has TRBV9 and TRBJ2-2; 7 positions agree with TRBD2. This CDR3 spans 14 amino acids. The junction had 4 bases not matched to a gene; V was cut back by 4 bases and J by 4 bases. The germline V gene has CDR1 SGDLS and CDR2 YYNGEE. This CDR3 is CASSRAGVTGELFF. CDR3 nucleotides: TGTGCCAGCAGCAGGGCGGGAGTCACCGGGGAGCTGTTTTTT. Supplemented by reference TRBV9 and TRBJ2-2, the full variable domain reads DSGVTQTPKHLITATGQRVTLRCSPRSGDLSVYWYQQSLDQGLQFLIQYYNGEERAKGNILERFSAQQFPDLHSELNLSSLELGDSALYFCASSRAGVTGELFFGEGSRLTVL.

This chain connects TRBV11-1 to TRBJ2-7; D is undetermined. CDR3 length: 13 residues. Germline loops: CDR1 SGHAT, CDR2 FQDESV (reference sequence). Deletions cut 6 bases from V and 3 bases from J, with 12 bases between. As DNA, the CDR3 is TGTGCCAGCAGTTCAACAGAATTCTACGAGCAGTACTTC. It encodes CASSSTEFYEQYF.

This clone was counted a single time. The J gene is TRBJ2-1, the V gene TRBV7-2; 10 nucleotides line up with TRBD2. The CDR3 is 17 residues long. With V trimmed by 1 base and J by 3 bases, 6 bases remained unmatched. Germline assignment: CDR1 SGHTA and CDR2 FQGNSA. The CDR3 DNA sequence: TGTGCCAGCAGCTTAGTCGCGGTAGCGGGAGGCTACAATGAGCAGTTCTTC. This gives the protein CASSLVAVAGGYNEQFF.

The chain recombines TRBV4-3 with TRBJ2-5; D is possibly TRBD2 (5 bases). Trimming took 5 bases from V and 2 from J, leaving 12 bases between them. The germline gives CDR1 LGHNA, CDR2 YSLEER. This CDR3 region has 14 residues. CDR3: CASSRDPGQETQYF. The CDR3 nucleotides read TGCGCCAGCAGCAGGGATCCGGGGCAAGAGACCCAGTACTTC.

The rearrangement uses TRBV27 and TRBJ1-2, with D perhaps TRBD1 (6 bases). CDR1 MNHEY and CDR2 SMNVEV come from the germline V gene (reference sequence). Trimming left V 6 bases short and J 6 bases short, with 11 bases between. The CDR3 covers 12 residues. In nucleotides, the CDR3 is TGTGCCAGCAGAATCGGGACAAATGGCTACACCTTC. Amino acids: CASRIGTNGYTF.